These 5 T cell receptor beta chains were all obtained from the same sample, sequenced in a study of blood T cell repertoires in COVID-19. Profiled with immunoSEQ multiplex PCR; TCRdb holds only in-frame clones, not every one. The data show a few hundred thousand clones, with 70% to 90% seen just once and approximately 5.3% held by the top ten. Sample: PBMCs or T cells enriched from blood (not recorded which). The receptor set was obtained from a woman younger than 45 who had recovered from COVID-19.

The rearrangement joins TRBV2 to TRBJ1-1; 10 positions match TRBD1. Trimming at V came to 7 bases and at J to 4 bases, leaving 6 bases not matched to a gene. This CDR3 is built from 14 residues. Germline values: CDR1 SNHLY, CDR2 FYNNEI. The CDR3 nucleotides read TGTGCCAGCATGATCAGGACAGGGGGCACTGAAGCTTTCTTT. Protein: CASMIRTGGTEAFF.

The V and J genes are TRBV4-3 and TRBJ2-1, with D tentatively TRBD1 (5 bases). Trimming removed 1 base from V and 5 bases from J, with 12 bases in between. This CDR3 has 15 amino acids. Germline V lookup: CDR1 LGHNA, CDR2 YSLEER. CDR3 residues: CASSQGGQSHNEQFF. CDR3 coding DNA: TGCGCCAGCAGCCAAGGGGGCCAGTCCCACAATGAGCAGTTCTTC.

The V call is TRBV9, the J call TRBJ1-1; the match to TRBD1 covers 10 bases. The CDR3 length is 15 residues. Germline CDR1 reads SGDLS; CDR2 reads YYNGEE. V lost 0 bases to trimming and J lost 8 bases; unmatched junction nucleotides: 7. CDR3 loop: CASSVEGQGRSEAFF. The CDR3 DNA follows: TGTGCCAGCAGCGTAGAGGGACAGGGGAGGTCGGAAGCTTTCTTT.

CDR3 coding DNA: TGTGCCAGCATGCGGATAGATACGCAGTATTTT. This encodes CASMRIDTQYF. The chain joins TRBV12-3 or TRBV12-4 to TRBJ2-3; D is unclear. This CDR3 has 11 amino acids. V lost 7 bases to trimming and J lost 5 bases, with 7 bases between them.

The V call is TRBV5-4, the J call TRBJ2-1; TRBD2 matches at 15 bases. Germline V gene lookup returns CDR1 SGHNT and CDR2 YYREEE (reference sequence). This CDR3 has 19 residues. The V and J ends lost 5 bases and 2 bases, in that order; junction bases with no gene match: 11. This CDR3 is CASRVSGLAGGHPYNEQFF. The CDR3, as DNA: TGTGCCAGCAGGGTTTCTGGACTAGCGGGGGGGCATCCCTACAATGAGCAGTTCTTC. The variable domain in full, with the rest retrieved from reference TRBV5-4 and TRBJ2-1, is ETGVTQSPTHLIKTRGQQVTLRCSSQSGHNTVSWYQQALGQGPQFIFQYYREEENGRGNFPPRFSGLQFPNYSSELNVNALELDDSALYLCASRVSGLAGGHPYNEQFFGPGTRLTVL.